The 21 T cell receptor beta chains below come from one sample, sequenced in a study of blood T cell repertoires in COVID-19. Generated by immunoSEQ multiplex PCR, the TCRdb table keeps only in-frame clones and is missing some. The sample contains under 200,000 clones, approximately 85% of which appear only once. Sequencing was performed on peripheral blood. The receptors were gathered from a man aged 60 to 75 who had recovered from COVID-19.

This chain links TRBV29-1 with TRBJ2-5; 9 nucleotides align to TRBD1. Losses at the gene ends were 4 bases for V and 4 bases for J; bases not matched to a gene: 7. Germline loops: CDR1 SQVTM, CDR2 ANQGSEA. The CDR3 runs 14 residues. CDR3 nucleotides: TGCAGCGTTGCCCGGGACAGGGCAATAGAGACCCAGTACTTC. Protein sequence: CSVARDRAIETQYF.

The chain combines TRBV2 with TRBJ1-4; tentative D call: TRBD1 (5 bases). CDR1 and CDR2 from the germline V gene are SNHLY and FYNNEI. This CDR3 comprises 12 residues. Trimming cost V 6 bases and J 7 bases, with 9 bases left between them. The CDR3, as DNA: TGTGCCAGCAGGGACACGGGTGAAAAACTGTTTTTT. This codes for CASRDTGEKLFF.

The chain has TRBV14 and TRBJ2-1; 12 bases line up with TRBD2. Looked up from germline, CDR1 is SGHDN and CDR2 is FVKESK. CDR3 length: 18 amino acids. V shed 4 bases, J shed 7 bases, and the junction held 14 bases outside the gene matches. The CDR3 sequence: CASSLSTSGGSRTNEQFF. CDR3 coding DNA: TGTGCCAGCAGCCTATCGACTAGCGGGGGTTCTAGGACGAATGAGCAGTTCTTC.

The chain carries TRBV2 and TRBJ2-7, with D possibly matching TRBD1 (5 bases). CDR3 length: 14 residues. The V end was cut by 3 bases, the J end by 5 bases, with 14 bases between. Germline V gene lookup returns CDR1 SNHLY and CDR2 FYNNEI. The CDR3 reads CASSDNRPRHEQYF. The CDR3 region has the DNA TGTGCCAGCAGTGATAACAGGCCCCGGCACGAGCAGTACTTC.

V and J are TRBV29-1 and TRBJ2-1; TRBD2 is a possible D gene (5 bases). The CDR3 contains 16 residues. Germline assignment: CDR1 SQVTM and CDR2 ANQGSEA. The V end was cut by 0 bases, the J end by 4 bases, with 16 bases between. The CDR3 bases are TGCAGCGTTGAAGATCCCACGGGGATACTTTACAATGAGCAGTTCTTC. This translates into CSVEDPTGILYNEQFF.

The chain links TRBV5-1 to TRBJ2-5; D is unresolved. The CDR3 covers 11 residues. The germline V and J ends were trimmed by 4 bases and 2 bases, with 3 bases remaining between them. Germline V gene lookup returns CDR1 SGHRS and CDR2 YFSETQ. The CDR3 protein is CASSQQETQYF. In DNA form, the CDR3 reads TGCGCCAGCAGCCAGCAAGAGACCCAGTACTTC.

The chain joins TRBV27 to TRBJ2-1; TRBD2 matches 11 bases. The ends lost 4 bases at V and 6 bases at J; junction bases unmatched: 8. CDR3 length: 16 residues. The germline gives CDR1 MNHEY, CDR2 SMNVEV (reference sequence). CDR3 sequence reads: CASSSLAGGPGNEQFF. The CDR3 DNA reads TGTGCCAGCAGTTCGCTAGCGGGGGGCCCGGGCAATGAGCAGTTCTTC.

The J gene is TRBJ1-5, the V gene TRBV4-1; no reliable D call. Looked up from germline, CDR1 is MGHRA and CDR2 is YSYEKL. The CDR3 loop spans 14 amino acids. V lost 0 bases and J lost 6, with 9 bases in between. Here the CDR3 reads CASSQESPGQPQHF. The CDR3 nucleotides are TGCGCCAGCAGCCAAGAATCCCCAGGTCAGCCCCAGCATTTT.

In DNA form, the CDR3 reads TGCGCCAGCAGCTTCCGACAAGGGACTAGCGAGGCGCAGTATTTT. This gives the protein CASSFRQGTSEAQYF. The chain links TRBV5-1 to TRBJ2-3, with 10 positions matching TRBD2. The CDR3 extends over 15 amino acids. CDR1 is SGHRS, CDR2 YFSETQ, per germline. Unmatched junction bases numbered 10, after V lost 2 bases and J lost 10 bases. Full variable domain (rest looked up from reference TRBV5-1 and TRBJ2-3): KAGVTQTPRYLIKTRGQQVTLSCSPISGHRSVSWYQQTPGQGLQFLFEYFSETQRNKGNFPGRFSGRQFSNSRSEMNVSTLELGDSALYLCASSFRQGTSEAQYFGPGTRLTVL.

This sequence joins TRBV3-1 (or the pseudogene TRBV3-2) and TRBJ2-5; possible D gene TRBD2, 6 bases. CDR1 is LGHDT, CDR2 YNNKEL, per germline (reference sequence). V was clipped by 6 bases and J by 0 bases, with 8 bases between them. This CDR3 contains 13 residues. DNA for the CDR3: TGTGCCAGCAGGGGACTGCACCAAGAGACCCAGTACTTC. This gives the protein CASRGLHQETQYF.

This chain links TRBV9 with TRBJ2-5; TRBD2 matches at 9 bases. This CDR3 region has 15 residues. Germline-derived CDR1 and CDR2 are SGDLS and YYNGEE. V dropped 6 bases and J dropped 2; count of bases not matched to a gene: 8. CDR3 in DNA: TGTGCCAGCACCGGGAGCGGGGGGTTTCAAGAGACCCAGTACTTC. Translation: CASTGSGGFQETQYF.

This CDR3 reads CASSYPTGFRETQYF. DNA of the CDR3: TGTGCCAGCAGTTACCCGACAGGGTTTAGGGAGACCCAGTACTTC. The chain employs TRBV6-2 or TRBV6-3 and TRBJ2-5; 7 nucleotides align to TRBD1. CDR1 and CDR2 (germline): MNHEY, SVGEGT. The CDR3 extends over 15 amino acids. The ends lost 2 bases at V and 5 bases at J; junction bases unmatched: 8.

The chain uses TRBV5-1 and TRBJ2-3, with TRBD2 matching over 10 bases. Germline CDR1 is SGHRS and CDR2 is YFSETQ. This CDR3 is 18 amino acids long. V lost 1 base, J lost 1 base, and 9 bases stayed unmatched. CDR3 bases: TGCGCCAGCAGCTTGTGGCTAGCGGGGGCGACACGCACAGATACGCAGTATTTT. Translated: CASSLWLAGATRTDTQYF.

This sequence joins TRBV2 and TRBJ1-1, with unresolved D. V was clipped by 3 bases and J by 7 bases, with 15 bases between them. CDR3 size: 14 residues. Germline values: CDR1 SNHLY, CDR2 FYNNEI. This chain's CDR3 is CASSERVVVSEAFF. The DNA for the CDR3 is TGTGCCAGCAGTGAGCGCGTGGTGGTTAGTGAAGCTTTCTTT.

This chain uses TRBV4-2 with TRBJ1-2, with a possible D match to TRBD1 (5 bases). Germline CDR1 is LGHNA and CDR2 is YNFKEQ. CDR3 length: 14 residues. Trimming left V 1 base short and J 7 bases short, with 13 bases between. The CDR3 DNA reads TGTGCCAGCAGCCAAGGGAGAGGGGAGGCTGGCTACACCTTC. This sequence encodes CASSQGRGEAGYTF.

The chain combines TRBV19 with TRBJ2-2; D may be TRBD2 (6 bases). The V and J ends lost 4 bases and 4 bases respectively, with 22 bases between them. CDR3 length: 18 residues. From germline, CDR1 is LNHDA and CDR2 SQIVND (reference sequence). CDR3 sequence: CASSTGDLMAISTGELFF. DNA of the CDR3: TGTGCCAGTAGTACGGGGGACTTAATGGCAATAAGCACCGGGGAGCTGTTTTTT. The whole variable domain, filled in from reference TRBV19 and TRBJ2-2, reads DGGITQSPKYLFRKEGQNVTLSCEQNLNHDAMYWYRQDPGQGLRLIYYSQIVNDFQKGDIAEGYSVSREKKESFPLTVTSAQKNPTAFYLCASSTGDLMAISTGELFFGEGSRLTVL.

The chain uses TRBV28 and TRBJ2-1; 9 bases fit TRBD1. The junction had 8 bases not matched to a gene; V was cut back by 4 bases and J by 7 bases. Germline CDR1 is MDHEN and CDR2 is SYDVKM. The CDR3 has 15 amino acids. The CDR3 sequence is CASSSGTGLSNEQFF. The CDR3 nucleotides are TGTGCCAGCAGTTCCGGGACAGGGCTGTCGAATGAGCAGTTCTTC.

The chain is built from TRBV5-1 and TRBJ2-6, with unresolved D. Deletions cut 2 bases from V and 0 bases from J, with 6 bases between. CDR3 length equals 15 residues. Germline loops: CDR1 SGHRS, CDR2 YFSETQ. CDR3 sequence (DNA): TGCGCCAGCAGCTTTATCAGCTCTGGGGCCAACGTCCTGACTTTC. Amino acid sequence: CASSFISSGANVLTF. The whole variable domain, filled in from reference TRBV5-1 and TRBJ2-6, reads KAGVTQTPRYLIKTRGQQVTLSCSPISGHRSVSWYQQTPGQGLQFLFEYFSETQRNKGNFPGRFSGRQFSNSRSEMNVSTLELGDSALYLCASSFISSGANVLTFGAGSRLTVL.

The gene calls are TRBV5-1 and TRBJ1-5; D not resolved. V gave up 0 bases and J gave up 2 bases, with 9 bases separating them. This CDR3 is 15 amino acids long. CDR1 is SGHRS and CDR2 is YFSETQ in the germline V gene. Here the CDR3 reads CASSLDPAGNQPQHF. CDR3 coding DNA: TGCGCCAGCAGCTTGGACCCCGCAGGCAATCAGCCCCAGCATTTT.

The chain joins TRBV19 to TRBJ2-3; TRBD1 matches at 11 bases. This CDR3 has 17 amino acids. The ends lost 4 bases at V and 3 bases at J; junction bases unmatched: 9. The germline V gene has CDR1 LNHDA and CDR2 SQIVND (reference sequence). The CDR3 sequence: CASSTTRGQGATDTQYF. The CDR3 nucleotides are TGTGCCAGTAGTACGACGAGAGGACAGGGGGCTACAGATACGCAGTATTTT.

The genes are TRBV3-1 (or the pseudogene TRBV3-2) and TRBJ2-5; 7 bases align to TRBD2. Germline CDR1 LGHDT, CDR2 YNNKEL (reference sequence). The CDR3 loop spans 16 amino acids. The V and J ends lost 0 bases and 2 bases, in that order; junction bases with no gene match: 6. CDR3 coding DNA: TGTGCCAGCAGCCAAGACGCGGGGGAGGGGCAAGAGACCCAGTACTTC. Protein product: CASSQDAGEGQETQYF.